What follows are 21 T cell receptor beta chains derived from one specimen sequenced in a study of human T cells and chemical hapten exposure. Regarding time point: patch test 1, 2 weeks after DPC sensitization. Described treatment: therapeutic diphenylcyclopropenone sensitization with weekly scalp DPC. TCRdb re-analysed the RACE reads in MiXCR, keeping a single row per CDR3 protein. The sample includes 11,000 to 15,000 distinct CDR3 sequences, roughly 17% of them seen just once. The sample consisted of whole blood, taken in connection with sensitization to the hapten diphenylcyclopropenone (DPC). The receptors were sampled from a woman in her twenties or thirties with alopecia areata. Some clones in this sample may be carry-over from other donors' samples.

This clonotype occurred many times. The chain couples TRBV20-1 to TRBJ2-7, with 8 bases fitting TRBD1. J gave up 4 bases and V 0 bases, and 2 bases lay outside the gene matches. This CDR3 spans 13 amino acids. Germline values: CDR1 DFQATT, CDR2 SNEGSKA (reference sequence). CDR3 nucleotides: TGCAGTGCTAGAGACAGGGGGCGGTACGAGCAGTACTTC. This gives the protein CSARDRGRYEQYF.

This clonotype was picked up many times. This chain connects TRBV28 to TRBJ2-2; D uncertain. Germline-derived CDR1 and CDR2 are MDHEN and SYDVKM. Trimming took off 1 base at V and 1 base at J, with 7 bases between the two ends. The CDR3 contains 15 residues. The CDR3, as DNA: TGTGCCAGCAGTTTATTAGGTCTGAACACCGGGGAGCTGTTTTTT. This gives the protein CASSLLGLNTGELFF.

This clonotype was detected many times. The rearrangement uses TRBV6-5 and TRBJ2-7; tentatively, D is TRBD1 (5 bases). V gave up 0 bases and J gave up 0 bases, with 6 bases separating them. CDR1 is MNHEY and CDR2 is SVGAGI in the germline V gene. CDR3 length equals 14 residues. The CDR3 spells CASSYSTASYEQYF. The CDR3 coding sequence is TGTGCCAGCAGTTACTCGACAGCCTCCTACGAGCAGTACTTC.

This clonotype has ten or more counts. The chain uses TRBV12-3 or TRBV12-4 and TRBJ2-1; 7 positions match TRBD1. The CDR3 sequence is 13 residues long. The J segment lost 10 bases and the V segment lost 7 bases, leaving 10 bases of the junction unmatched. The CDR3 nucleotides read TGTGCCAGCAACCCGACAGGGAGAACGGAGCAGTTCTTC. Residues: CASNPTGRTEQFF.

This clonotype was seen more than once but under ten times. The chain combines TRBV6-5 with TRBJ2-7; the D gene could be TRBD1 or TRBD2 (5 bases each). Deletions cut 2 bases from V and 2 bases from J, with 10 bases between. The CDR3 length is 14 residues. Germline V gene sequence: CDR1 MNHEY, CDR2 SVGAGI. This CDR3 reads CASSYLGRAYEQYF. DNA for the CDR3: TGTGCCAGCAGTTACCTGGGACGGGCCTACGAGCAGTACTTC.

In its sample, this clonotype is medium-sized. The rearrangement links TRBV5-4 to TRBJ1-1, with a weak D call TRBD1 (5 bases). CDR1 is SGHNT and CDR2 is YYREEE in the germline V gene (reference sequence). This CDR3 region has 15 residues. The V and J ends lost 3 bases and 3 bases respectively, with 15 bases between them. The CDR3 DNA reads TGTGCCAGCAGCTCAGGGAAACTCCTGGACACTGAAGCTTTCTTT. Its translation: CASSSGKLLDTEAFF.

This clonotype is medium-sized in the sample. CDR3: CASNTGGQSNEKLFF. The DNA of the CDR3 is TGTGCCAGCAACACCGGCGGGCAGAGTAATGAAAAACTGTTTTTT. The V gene is TRBV28, the J gene TRBJ1-4; D uncertain. The CDR3 consists of 15 residues. V was trimmed by 7 bases and J by 4 bases, leaving 16 bases between them. Germline CDR1 and CDR2: MDHEN and SYDVKM.

The genes are TRBV12-3 or TRBV12-4 and TRBJ2-7; D might be TRBD2 (7 bases). The CDR3 has 16 residues. The germline V and J ends were trimmed by 3 bases and 3 bases, with 18 bases remaining between them. DNA for the CDR3: TGTGCCAGCAGTTTCCCCAGAGGGGGGGGTAACTACGAGCAGTACTTC. It specifies CASSFPRGGGNYEQYF.

This clonotype has a count of ten or more. The V and J genes are TRBV12-5 and TRBJ2-1; D not resolved. CDR1 and CDR2 from the germline V gene are LGHNT and FRNRAP. CDR3 length: 12 amino acids. Trimming removed 2 bases at V and 9 bases at J, with 8 bases between. The CDR3: CASGLPPFEQFF. In nucleotides, the CDR3 is TGTGCTAGTGGTTTGCCCCCATTTGAGCAGTTCTTC.

The V gene is TRBV12-3 or TRBV12-4, the J gene TRBJ2-6; no firm D call. This CDR3 is built from 13 residues. V lost 8 bases to trimming and J lost 0 bases, with 5 bases between them. The CDR3 here is CASSYSGANVLTF. CDR3 DNA: TGTGCCAGCTCTTACTCTGGGGCCAACGTCCTGACTTTC.

The V and J genes are TRBV20-1 and TRBJ1-1, with D uncertain. Trimming took 0 bases from V and 0 from J, leaving 8 bases between them. Per the germline V gene, CDR1 is DFQATT and CDR2 is SNEGSKA (reference sequence). This CDR3 is built from 14 residues. The CDR3: CSARDSYMNTEAFF. CDR3 sequence (DNA): TGCAGTGCTAGAGACAGTTATATGAACACTGAAGCTTTCTTT.

The chain joins TRBV7-3 to TRBJ1-1; possible D gene TRBD1, 5 bases. CDR3 size: 15 residues. Germline CDR1 SGHTA, CDR2 FQGTGA. V was clipped by 5 bases and J by 1 base, with 14 bases between them. The CDR3 here is CASSLSSGSNTEAFF. As DNA, the CDR3 is TGTGCCAGCAGCCTCTCTTCAGGGTCGAACACTGAAGCTTTCTTT.

By share, this clonotype ranks as medium-sized (0.01 to 0.1%). The chain employs TRBV20-1 and TRBJ1-3; perhaps TRBD1 as D (6 bases). Trimming took 2 bases from V and 3 from J, leaving 14 bases between them. CDR3 length: 15 residues. Germline loops: CDR1 DFQATT, CDR2 SNEGSKA (reference sequence). Here the CDR3 reads CSARQGFHLGNTIYF. CDR3 DNA: TGCAGTGCTAGACAGGGGTTCCACCTTGGAAACACCATATATTTT.

The V and J genes are TRBV20-1 and TRBJ1-5, with D possibly matching TRBD1 (6 bases). The V end was cut by 5 bases, the J end by 5 bases, with 10 bases between. CDR3 length: 12 residues. In germline, CDR1 is DFQATT, CDR2 SNEGSKA (reference sequence). The CDR3 DNA reads TGCAGTGCTCGGGACATTGATCAGCCCCAGCATTTT. This codes for CSARDIDQPQHF.

The chain joins TRBV6-6 to TRBJ2-1, with a weak D call TRBD2 (5 bases). Germline lookup yields CDR1 MNHNY and CDR2 SVGAGI (reference sequence). The V end lost 2 bases, the J end lost 5 bases, and 7 bases lay between the germline ends. This CDR3 is built from 13 residues. DNA for the CDR3: TGTGCCAGCAGTTACGTGGAGGACAATGAGCAGTTCTTC. Amino acid sequence: CASSYVEDNEQFF.

This clonotype was seen a handful of times. The chain carries TRBV15 and TRBJ2-1; 11 bases are a match to TRBD2. V shed 5 bases, J shed 5 bases, and the junction held 2 bases outside the gene matches. The germline gives CDR1 LNHNV, CDR2 YYDKDF (reference sequence). This CDR3 has 14 residues. CDR3 DNA sequence: TGTGCCACCAGCGGGACTAGCGGTCACAATGAGCAGTTCTTC. It translates to CATSGTSGHNEQFF.

This clonotype was detected ten times or more. The rearrangement joins TRBV6-1 to TRBJ2-2; 10 bases line up with TRBD2. Germline values: CDR1 MNHNS, CDR2 SASEGT. V gave up 2 bases and J gave up 6 bases; unmatched junction bases: 9. The CDR3 loop spans 17 amino acids. The CDR3 is CASSEFPSGSSAGELFF. The CDR3 DNA is TGTGCCAGCAGTGAATTCCCTAGCGGGAGTTCCGCCGGGGAGCTGTTTTTT.

This clonotype was observed at least ten times. This chain uses TRBV7-2 with TRBJ1-5; possible D gene TRBD1, 5 bases. The CDR3 sequence is 15 residues long. Germline CDR1 is SGHTA and CDR2 is FQGNSA. Trimming stripped 2 bases from V and 6 bases from J, with 14 bases between. The CDR3 DNA reads TGTGCCAGCAGCTTAACGGGGGGTTACATTCAGCCCCAGCATTTT. Translated, it gives CASSLTGGYIQPQHF.

A few counts support this clonotype. V gene TRBV20-1 combines with J gene TRBJ2-3, with D unresolved. Per germline, CDR1 DFQATT and CDR2 SNEGSKA (reference sequence). This CDR3 is built from 17 residues. Trimming removed 0 bases at V and 6 bases at J, with 22 bases between. Here the CDR3 DNA reads TGCAGTGCTAGAGATACAGAAAACTACCGTTTTGGCGATACGCAGTATTTT. As protein: CSARDTENYRFGDTQYF.

This clonotype was found many times. The chain is built from TRBV18 and TRBJ2-1, with 8 positions matching TRBD1. Germline CDR1 and CDR2: KGHSH and LQKENI. V lost 6 bases to trimming and J lost 6 bases; unmatched junction nucleotides: 7. The CDR3 consists of 14 residues. In DNA form, the CDR3 reads TGTGCCAGCTCGCCGGGACAGGTACGCAATGAGCAGTTCTTC. It yields the protein CASSPGQVRNEQFF.

This clonotype occurred a few times. The chain recombines TRBV12-1 with TRBJ2-7. TRBV12-1 is a pseudogene segment. The CDR3 consists of 9 residues. Written as DNA, the CDR3 is TGTGCCAGCAGCTTTGCAGTCTCCGTC. Residues: CASSFAVSV.